Following are 22 T cell receptor beta chains from one sample sequenced in a study of monozygotic twins with inflammatory bowel disease (dated by TCRdb to the late 2010s). The library was obtained by 5' RACE. The sequencer was an Illumina HiSeq 2500. Following reprocessing of the reads by TCRdb, the data hold one row per CDR3 protein sequence and no DNA is available. This sample's table contains 300,000 to 400,000 distinct CDR3 sequences. Clones ranked in the top ten supply over 2% of the sample. The sample was blood. These receptors all come from a human donor with ulcerative colitis or Crohn's disease, or a healthy co-twin of an affected twin (not recorded which).

V and J are TRBV20-1 and TRBJ2-3; TCRdb's assignment of TRBD2 cannot be checked, as there is no DNA. CDR1 is DFQATT and CDR2 is SNEGSKA in the germline V gene (reference sequence). CDR3 length: 16 amino acids. CDR3: CSARGAGEVSADTQYF.

The chain couples TRBV6-2 or TRBV6-3 to TRBJ2-1. Germline V CDR1 and CDR2: MNHEY, SVGEGT. The CDR3 runs 14 residues. The CDR3 sequence is CASSYSDQDNEQFF.

This rearrangement joins TRBV5-1 to TRBJ2-5. The CDR3 is 13 residues long. The V gene's germline CDR1 is SGHRS and CDR2 YFSETQ. The CDR3 loop is CASSYDMQETQYF.

The chain links TRBV11-2 to TRBJ1-1. Germline V CDR1 and CDR2: SGHAT, FQNNGV. There are 14 residues in the CDR3. The CDR3 loop is CASSAISGNTEAFF.

V usage is TRBV15 and J usage is TRBJ2-3; TCRdb's D gene call, TRBD2, goes unchecked for lack of DNA. The CDR3 is 15 amino acids. Germline-derived CDR1 and CDR2 are LNHNV and YYDKDF (reference sequence). The CDR3 sequence: CATSGRQGATDTQYF.

Here the CDR3 reads CASSPPGVPDTQYF. The J gene is TRBJ2-3, the V gene TRBV18. This CDR3 contains 14 residues. The germline V gene encodes CDR1 KGHSH and CDR2 LQKENI. Full variable domain (rest looked up from reference TRBV18 and TRBJ2-3): NAGVMQNPRHLVRRRGQEARLRCSPMKGHSHVYWYRQLPEEGLKFMVYLQKENIIDESGMPKERFSAEFPKEGPSILRIQQVVRGDSAAYFCASSPPGVPDTQYFGPGTRLTVL.

The chain is built from TRBV28 and TRBJ2-7; TCRdb picks TRBD1, but there is no DNA to check that call. Germline-derived CDR1 and CDR2 are MDHEN and SYDVKM. The CDR3 totals 14 residues. CDR3 amino acids: CASSLTNRGHEQYF.

The V gene is TRBV2, the J gene TRBJ2-3; absent DNA, TCRdb's TRBD2 call cannot be checked. This CDR3 has 15 amino acids. The germline V gene has CDR1 SNHLY and CDR2 FYNNEI. The CDR3 region is CASSEGLASTDTQYF.

The chain carries TRBV27 and TRBJ2-7; with no DNA, the TCRdb D assignment of TRBD2 cannot be verified. The CDR3 runs to 13 residues. Germline loops: CDR1 MNHEY, CDR2 SMNVEV (reference sequence). CDR3 in amino acids: CASREGPTYEQYF.

The CDR3 is CASSPMGGLDYGYTF. The genes are TRBV7-2 and TRBJ1-2. The CDR3 consists of 15 residues. CDR1 and CDR2 (germline): SGHTA, FQGNSA.

The V gene is TRBV30, the J gene TRBJ2-1; lacking DNA, the TRBD2 call made by TCRdb goes unchecked. This CDR3 spans 13 amino acids. Germline V lookup: CDR1 GTSNPN, CDR2 SVGIG (reference sequence). CDR3: CAWSLGRDNEQFF.

The chain employs TRBV28 and TRBJ2-3; the TRBD2 assignment by TCRdb is unverifiable without DNA. This CDR3 is built from 17 residues. CDR1 and CDR2 from the germline V gene are MDHEN and SYDVKM. CDR3 region: CASSLSGPRGISDTQYF. The variable domain in full, with the rest retrieved from reference TRBV28 and TRBJ2-3, is DVKVTQSSRYLVKRTGEKVFLECVQDMDHENMFWYRQDPGLGLRLIYFSYDVKMKEKGDIPEGYSVSREKKERFSLILESASTNQTSMYLCASSLSGPRGISDTQYFGPGTRLTVL.

The chain couples TRBV29-1 to TRBJ1-1; TCRdb lists TRBD1, though no DNA is available to test this call. The germline V gene has CDR1 SQVTM and CDR2 ANQGSEA. The CDR3 has 16 amino acids. This CDR3 reads CSVEGVVRGANTEAFF. The full variable domain, with the rest looked up from reference TRBV29-1 and TRBJ1-1, is SAVISQKPSRDICQRGTSLTIQCQVDSQVTMMFWYRQQPGQSLTLIATANQGSEATYESGFVIDKFPISRPNLTFSTLTVSNMSPEDSSIYLCSVEGVVRGANTEAFFGQGTRLTVV.

The chain is built from TRBV20-1 and TRBJ1-2. Germline CDR1 is DFQATT and CDR2 is SNEGSKA (reference sequence). The length of the CDR3 is 14 residues. The CDR3: CSARGRTVNYGYTF.

The chain uses TRBV11-2 and TRBJ2-3; the D call of TRBD2 rests on TCRdb alone, since no DNA is present to check it. Germline assignment: CDR1 SGHAT and CDR2 FQNNGV. The CDR3 sequence is 19 residues long. The CDR3 sequence is CASSTTSGGALSLEDTQYF. Variable domain in full (rest from reference TRBV11-2 and TRBJ2-3): EAGVAQSPRYKIIEKRQSVAFWCNPISGHATLYWYQQILGQGPKLLIQFQNNGVVDDSQLPKDRFSAERLKGVDSTLKIQPAKLEDSAVYLCASSTTSGGALSLEDTQYFGPGTRLTVL.

The chain carries TRBV4-3 and TRBJ1-4. The germline CDR1 and CDR2 sequences are LGHNA and YSLEER. The CDR3 loop spans 16 amino acids. CDR3 loop: CASSQEWNSANEKLFF.

V usage is TRBV19 and J usage is TRBJ2-2; checking the TCRdb D call of TRBD2 is not possible without DNA. CDR3 size: 16 residues. Germline V gene sequence: CDR1 LNHDA, CDR2 SQIVND (reference sequence). CDR3 in amino acids: CASNSKAGANTGELFF.

The J gene is TRBJ2-1, the V gene TRBV9; there is no DNA to check the TCRdb D call of TRBD2. Germline CDR1 reads SGDLS; CDR2 reads YYNGEE. This CDR3 contains 17 residues. CDR3 loop: CASSVGRLVRNGGEQFF.

This sequence joins TRBV29-1 and TRBJ1-2; TCRdb indicates TRBD1, and absent DNA this call remains unverified. The germline V gene has CDR1 SQVTM and CDR2 ANQGSEA. This CDR3 comprises 16 residues. The CDR3 sequence: CSVEFSKGAIGNGYTF.

V usage is TRBV11-2 and J usage is TRBJ2-3; the D call of TRBD2 rests on TCRdb alone, since no DNA is present to check it. This CDR3 has 18 residues. Germline loops: CDR1 SGHAT, CDR2 FQNNGV. CDR3 amino acids: CASSLELAGGLSTDTQYF. The whole variable domain, remainder taken from reference TRBV11-2 and TRBJ2-3, is EAGVAQSPRYKIIEKRQSVAFWCNPISGHATLYWYQQILGQGPKLLIQFQNNGVVDDSQLPKDRFSAERLKGVDSTLKIQPAKLEDSAVYLCASSLELAGGLSTDTQYFGPGTRLTVL.

V is TRBV25-1 and J is TRBJ1-1. There are 13 residues in the CDR3. Germline values: CDR1 MGHDK, CDR2 SYGVNS. The CDR3 reads CASSEYSPTEAFF.

CDR3 region: CASSFRDVDEQFF. This sequence joins TRBV5-4 and TRBJ2-1; TCRdb reports TRBD1, a call that lacks DNA to check it against. CDR3 length: 13 residues. The germline CDR1 and CDR2 sequences are SGHNT and YYREEE (reference sequence).